This entry describes one T cell receptor (beta chain). Its antigen is as yet unknown. Germline V gene lookup returns CDR1 LNHNV and CDR2 YYDKDF (reference sequence). This CDR3 is built from 15 residues. With 7 bases clipped from V and 4 bases from J, the junction kept 8 bases outside the gene matches. This specimen comes from a study of cytotoxic CD8 clonotypes in ibrutinib-treated CLL. Study-wide points: Clonality increased at ibrutinib response, then returned toward baseline at progression.

TCRdb keeps only in-frame clones here, not all; method: immunoSEQ multiplex PCR. The sample holds approximately 210,000 clones; about two thirds are singletons and the top ten take 10% to 15%. This sequence was found in a human donor with chronic lymphocytic leukemia. The rearrangement joins TRBV15 to TRBJ2-7, with TRBD2 identical over 12 bases. The specimen comprised PBMCs, sampled after 24 months of ibrutinib treatment. CDR3 bases: TGTGCCACCACCCCCGGACTAGCGGGATTGTACGAGCAGTACTTC. Translating gives CATTPGLAGLYEQYF.